This T cell receptor beta chain was found in a study of T-cell reconstitution after alpha-beta-depleted transplantation in children (dated by TCRdb to about 2016). Some background on the complete study: The study quantitatively tracked T-cell immune reconstitution after TCRalphabeta/CD19-depleted allogeneic hematopoietic cell transplantation in children using TCR repertoire profiling. Findings and caveats that apply to the study as a whole: Hyperexpanded clone frequencies declined over subsequent months; after one year, T-cell counts and TCRbeta diversity were mostly attributed to newly produced T cells. The high TCRbeta diversity at day 60 in some patients was ascribed to recipient T cells and intrathymic progenitors that had survived conditioning. The apparently early alphabetaT-cell count recovery about two months after transplant was reportedly dependent on only several hundred rapidly expanded clones derived from non-depleted graft cells.

The sample's treatment or condition label, in plain terms: allogeneic hematopoietic cell transplantation with graft depleted of TCRalphabeta T cells and CD19 B cells. TCRalphabeta/CD19-depleted allogeneic hematopoietic cell grafts were given to the transplant recipients, all of whom were children. The library was prepared using PCR. Sequenced using an Illumina HiSeq 2500. Molecular barcoding was employed in the preparation of TCR libraries, with unique molecular identifiers being used to normalize TCRbeta repertoire quantification. The public reads were reprocessed in TCRdb via fastp at Q25 and MiXCR, keeping in-frame beta chains. Rows with a matching CDR3 protein are joined into one entry that keeps the most common DNA and genes. The sample has 600,000 to 800,000 distinct CDR3 sequences on record, under 15% of them singletons. The ten top clones hold 0.79% of the sample. This clonotype was recorded at least ten times. Its cognate antigen has yet to be identified. The input lacks base qualities; no much larger clone sits a single base away.

From the cysteine up to the phenylalanine, the CDR3 has a length of 13 residues. Here the CDR3 DNA is all that survives: 39 bases in frame from base 1. Ends trimmed: V by 0 bases, J by 9 bases; bases unmatched to a gene: 6. The germline V gene sets CDR1 to SGHRS and CDR2 to YFSETQ. This clonotype originated in a girl aged 2-10 years with congenital amegakaryocytic thrombocytopenia, due to receive a stem cell transplant. The V and J genes are TRBV5-1 and TRBJ2-7; 7 central bases correspond to TRBD2. The sequenced sample was PBMCs, obtained before TCRalphabeta/CD19-depleted stem cell transplant. The sequence in DNA is TGCGCCAGCAGCTTGGTGCAGCGGGATGTGCAGTACTTC. This gives the protein CASSLVQRDVQYF.